The clone carrying this T cell receptor (beta chain) turned up a few times. This record belongs to a study of spatial heterogeneity in lung cancer. Using its own MiXCR run on the 5' RACE reads, TCRdb lists one record per CDR3 protein. Among under 40,000 distinct CDR3 sequences listed, 5.8% were seen once. Time point specified: sample taken at primary tumor resection. Material for sequencing was whole RNA from tumor, nontumor lung or frozen PBMC, left unsorted. Germline CDR1 is SGHTA and CDR2 is FQGNSA. The V end was cut by 3 bases, the J end by 5 bases, with 19 bases between. The CDR3 length is 16 residues.

This clonotype was sampled from a male donor with early-stage non-small cell lung cancer. The input for sequencing was PBMCs, taken at surgery. The rearrangement joins TRBV7-2 to TRBJ2-5, with D unresolved. The CDR3 nucleotides read TGTGCCAGCAGCTTTGTTGGGCTCCGGCCCGGTGAGACCCAGTACTTC. Amino acids: CASSFVGLRPGETQYF.